One sample yielded the 14 T cell receptor beta chains listed below, sequenced in a study of blood T cell repertoires in COVID-19. Here immunoSEQ multiplex PCR was the method, and the copy in TCRdb shows in-frame clones only, minus some. Among approximately 230,000 clones listed, around nine tenths were seen once. Material: PBMCs or T cells enriched from blood (not recorded which). The receptors derive from a woman aged 18-30 years who had recovered from COVID-19.

In its sample, this clone was seen a few times. The gene calls are TRBV10-3 and TRBJ1-1; 10 bases are a match to TRBD1. The V gene's germline CDR1 is ENHRY and CDR2 SYGVKD. CDR3 size: 14 residues. Trimming at V came to 7 bases and at J to 8 bases, leaving 10 bases not matched to a gene. In DNA, the CDR3 is TGTGCCATCACCCAACCGGGACAGGGGACAGAAGCTTTCTTT. Protein product: CAITQPGQGTEAFF.

The V and J genes are TRBV29-1 and TRBJ1-2, with 7 bases that match TRBD1. V was pared by 5 bases and J by 4 bases, with 13 bases of the junction left unmatched. CDR1 and CDR2 (germline): SQVTM, ANQGSEA. The CDR3 has 15 amino acids. CDR3 DNA: TGCAGCGTTTGGACAGGCCGGGGGAATCTCTATGGCTACACCTTC. This gives the protein CSVWTGRGNLYGYTF.

The chain couples TRBV23-1 to TRBJ2-4, with D tentatively TRBD1 (5 bases). TRBV23-1 is sorted into the ORF group, with uncertain function. V was shortened by 7 bases and J by 3 bases, with 22 bases between the two germline ends. This CDR3 is 17 amino acids long. The CDR3 here is CASNPGSQVGVKNIQYF. CDR3 DNA: TGCGCCAGCAACCCCGGGTCGCAGGTAGGGGTCAAAAACATTCAGTACTTC.

The chain couples TRBV21-1 to TRBJ2-3; the table's D call of TRBD2 was not tested on the DNA. TRBV21-1 is deemed a pseudogene. The CDR3 is made up of 21 amino acids. The CDR3 nucleotides are TGTGCCAGCAGCAAATGGGCTGGGGGCGGGGGGGCCCCTGCCTGGACAGATACGCAGTATTTT. Its protein is CASSKWAGGGGAPAWTDTQYF.

Here the CDR3 reads CASNPRDRGSYGYTF. The CDR3 bases are TGTGCCAGCAACCCCCGAGACAGGGGAAGCTATGGCTACACCTTC. This chain joins TRBV7-9 and TRBJ1-2, with TRBD1 matching 8 bases. The CDR3 runs to 15 residues. Germline assignment: CDR1 SEHNR and CDR2 FQNEAQ (reference sequence). V was clipped by 7 bases and J by 4 bases; unmatched bases: 11.

The rearrangement joins TRBV7-2 to TRBJ1-2, with 10 bases matching TRBD1. V was pared by 0 bases and J by 7 bases, with 5 bases of the junction left unmatched. The CDR3 has 15 residues. CDR1 is SGHTA and CDR2 is FQGNSA in the germline V gene. The CDR3 sequence is CASSLASGQGGGYTF. The CDR3 DNA is TGTGCCAGCAGCTTAGCATCCGGACAGGGGGGTGGCTACACCTTC.

V and J are TRBV10-1 and TRBJ1-3; the match to TRBD1 covers 9 bases. V shed 7 bases and J 4 bases; nucleotides not matched to a gene: 8. CDR1 is WNHNN, CDR2 SYGVQD, per germline (reference sequence). There are 15 residues in the CDR3. The CDR3 here is CASIQQGARGNTIYF. CDR3 in DNA: TGCGCCAGCATTCAACAGGGGGCGCGCGGAAACACCATATATTTT.

The J gene is TRBJ1-4, the V gene TRBV28; 8 bases agree with TRBD1. The trim removed 5 bases at V and 6 bases at J, leaving 5 bases unmatched. This CDR3 is 14 amino acids long. Germline assignment: CDR1 MDHEN and CDR2 SYDVKM. CDR3 region: CASSRTGLDEKLFF. The CDR3 bases are TGTGCCAGCAGTAGGACAGGGCTGGATGAAAAACTGTTTTTT. Based on the CDR3 plus reference TRBV28 and TRBJ1-4, the full variable domain is DVKVTQSSRYLVKRTGEKVFLECVQDMDHENMFWYRQDPGLGLRLIYFSYDVKMKEKGDIPEGYSVSREKKERFSLILESASTNQTSMYLCASSRTGLDEKLFFGSGTQLSVL.

V usage is TRBV9 and J usage is TRBJ1-1, with D unclear. This CDR3 region has 15 residues. V dropped 2 bases and J dropped 5 bases, with 16 bases sitting between them. The germline V gene encodes CDR1 SGDLS and CDR2 YYNGEE. CDR3 in amino acids: CASSVSGNGNTEAFF. The CDR3 nucleotides are TGTGCCAGCAGCGTTAGTGGAAACGGGAATACTGAAGCTTTCTTT.

V and J are TRBV14 and TRBJ1-2, with unresolved D. V lost 5 bases, J lost 8 bases, and 18 bases lay in between. The CDR3 is made up of 14 amino acids. Germline CDR1 is SGHDN and CDR2 is FVKESK. CDR3 residues: CASSSETPNSGYTF. CDR3 sequence (DNA): TGTGCCAGCAGCTCCGAAACCCCGAACTCGGGCTACACCTTC.

The V and J genes are TRBV28 and TRBJ1-2, with D hard to call. The CDR3 runs to 14 residues. Trimming took off 3 bases at V and 4 bases at J, with 12 bases between the two ends. The V gene's germline CDR1 is MDHEN and CDR2 SYDVKM. Written as DNA, the CDR3 is TGTGCCAGCAGTTTGTCCGGGGTGTCCTATGGCTACACCTTC. It is translated as CASSLSGVSYGYTF.

The J gene is TRBJ2-3, the V gene TRBV4-1; 11 nucleotides align to TRBD2. The CDR3 loop spans 17 amino acids. The V segment lost 1 base and the J segment 2 bases; nucleotides outside the gene matches: 5. Germline V gives CDR1 MGHRA, CDR2 YSYEKL. Written as DNA, the CDR3 is TGCGCCAGCAGCCAAGGGGTAGCGGGGGGGCCCACAGATACGCAGTATTTT. It translates to CASSQGVAGGPTDTQYF.

The gene calls are TRBV28 and TRBJ1-2; no clear D. This CDR3 contains 12 residues. V dropped 4 bases and J dropped 5 bases, with 8 bases sitting between them. CDR1 and CDR2 from the germline V gene are MDHEN and SYDVKM. The CDR3 reads CASSWEEYGYTF. CDR3 DNA sequence: TGTGCCAGCAGTTGGGAGGAGTATGGCTACACCTTC.

This clone appeared once. This chain connects TRBV28 to TRBJ1-1; 10 bases are a match to TRBD1. Germline V CDR1 and CDR2: MDHEN, SYDVKM. The CDR3 is 16 residues long. J gave up 0 bases and V 4 bases, and 5 bases lay outside the gene matches. Written as DNA, the CDR3 is TGTGCCAGCAGTTCCTCGGGGACAGGGGTGAACACTGAAGCTTTCTTT. Protein sequence: CASSSSGTGVNTEAFF.